This entry lists 27 T cell receptor beta chains sequenced from one sample in a study of CD8 T cells in ankylosing spondylitis. TCRdb passed the 5' RACE reads through MiXCR, listing each CDR3 protein once. The data hold some 140,000 distinct CDR3 sequences, with roughly 7.7% observed a single time. Sample: synovial fluid, either unsorted or a sorted T cell fraction (not recorded which). All receptors come from a male donor with ankylosing spondylitis.

This clonotype was recorded at least ten times. The chain is built from TRBV5-6 and TRBJ1-1; TRBD1 is a possible D gene (5 bases). The CDR3 spans 14 residues. V was cut by 0 bases and J by 2 bases, with 8 bases left in between. From germline, CDR1 is SGHDT and CDR2 YYEEEE. The CDR3 region is CASSLVDSNTEAFF. In DNA, the CDR3 is TGTGCCAGCAGCTTGGTTGACAGCAACACTGAAGCTTTCTTT.

This clonotype has a count of ten or more. J is TRBJ2-1 and V is TRBV5-1; TRBD2 matches at 8 bases. CDR1 and CDR2 (germline): SGHRS, YFSETQ. The CDR3 covers 15 residues. V dropped 4 bases and J dropped 4; count of bases not matched to a gene: 7. For the CDR3, the DNA is TGCGCCAGCAGCGAGGGACTAGGGGGTTACAATGAGCAGTTCTTC. This gives the protein CASSEGLGGYNEQFF.

This clonotype was recorded at least ten times. CDR3 sequence: CASSGTRGQPQHF. In DNA form, the CDR3 reads TGTGCCAGCAGCGGTACGCGGGGGCAGCCCCAGCATTTT. The gene calls are TRBV28 and TRBJ1-5, with a weak D call TRBD1 (5 bases). The CDR3 sequence is 13 residues long. Germline assignment: CDR1 MDHEN and CDR2 SYDVKM. V was shortened by 6 bases and J by 7 bases, with 13 bases between the two germline ends.

This clonotype showed up just a few times. J is TRBJ2-7 and V is TRBV20-1, with 7 bases that match TRBD1. In germline, CDR1 is DFQATT, CDR2 SNEGSKA (reference sequence). V gave up 1 base and J gave up 3 bases; unmatched junction bases: 3. The CDR3 covers 13 residues. The CDR3 nucleotides read TGCAGTGCTAGAGGGGACAGCGGCTACGAGCAGTACTTC. Encoded protein: CSARGDSGYEQYF.

This clonotype came up many times. The chain is built from TRBV2 and TRBJ2-1; D is perhaps TRBD1 (6 bases). Germline CDR1 and CDR2: SNHLY and FYNNEI. Trimming took off 0 bases at V and 5 bases at J, with 8 bases between the two ends. The CDR3 covers 14 residues. The CDR3 nucleotides read TGTGCCAGCAGTGAAGCGGGGGCCGACAATGAGCAGTTCTTC. This translates into CASSEAGADNEQFF.

The V gene is TRBV19, the J gene TRBJ2-1, with unresolved D. Trimming left V 4 bases short and J 8 bases short, with 12 bases between. Germline V gene data show CDR1 as LNHDA and CDR2 as SQIVND (reference sequence). The CDR3 spans 13 residues. The CDR3 DNA follows: TGTGCCAGTAGTAAGTGGTCCCCGGATGAGCAGTTCTTC. It is translated as CASSKWSPDEQFF.

This clonotype was detected ten times or more. The chain uses TRBV10-3 and TRBJ2-3; D call uncertain. V lost 3 bases, J lost 0 bases, and 13 bases lay in between. The germline V gene has CDR1 ENHRY and CDR2 SYGVKD. The CDR3 runs 16 residues. As DNA, the CDR3 is TGTGCCATCAGTGATGGATCACGACCTAGCACAGATACGCAGTATTTT. It codes for CAISDGSRPSTDTQYF.

This clonotype turned up a few times. The chain combines TRBV12-5 with TRBJ1-5; D is uncertain. V shed 7 bases and J shed 4 bases, with 11 bases lying between them. The CDR3 spans 13 residues. Germline CDR1 and CDR2: LGHNT and FRNRAP. This CDR3 is CASAHGWNQPQHF. As DNA, the CDR3 is TGTGCTAGTGCCCACGGTTGGAATCAGCCCCAGCATTTT.

The chain combines TRBV9 with TRBJ2-7; D unresolved. The CDR3 loop spans 14 amino acids. Per the germline V gene, CDR1 is SGDLS and CDR2 is YYNGEE. V was shortened by 0 bases and J by 0 bases, with 7 bases between the two germline ends. The CDR3 loop is CASSVGLLSYEQYF. The CDR3 bases are TGTGCCAGCAGCGTAGGCCTCCTCTCCTACGAGCAGTACTTC.

This clonotype was counted between two and nine times. V gene TRBV20-1 combines with J gene TRBJ2-7; D tentatively reads TRBD1 or TRBD2 (5 bases each). CDR1 and CDR2 from the germline V gene are DFQATT and SNEGSKA (reference sequence). The CDR3 extends over 14 amino acids. V lost 5 bases to trimming and J lost 6 bases, with 20 bases between them. As DNA, the CDR3 is TGCAGTGCTGGACGGGGCTCCCCGGGTAGCGAGCAGTACTTC. Translating it yields CSAGRGSPGSEQYF.

This clonotype was observed many times. The chain employs TRBV28 and TRBJ2-5, with 8 bases fitting TRBD1. The CDR3 is 13 amino acids. Germline lookup yields CDR1 MDHEN and CDR2 SYDVKM. V gave up 2 bases and J gave up 5 bases; unmatched junction bases: 1. This CDR3 is CASSLQGAETQYF. The CDR3, as DNA: TGTGCCAGCAGTTTACAGGGGGCTGAGACCCAGTACTTC.

J is TRBJ2-2 and V is TRBV18; no clear D gene. Germline CDR1 KGHSH, CDR2 LQKENI. The CDR3 length is 14 residues. V dropped 5 bases and J dropped 1 base, with 8 bases sitting between them. This CDR3 reads CASSGQMNTGELFF. The CDR3 DNA follows: TGTGCCAGCTCAGGGCAGATGAACACCGGGGAGCTGTTTTTT.

This clonotype was counted a few times. V usage is TRBV18 and J usage is TRBJ2-7; a weak D match, TRBD2 (5 bases). Between the trimmed V and J ends, which lost 5 bases and 2 bases, there was a span of 16 bases. Germline CDR1 KGHSH, CDR2 LQKENI. This CDR3 is 15 amino acids long. The CDR3 region has the DNA TGTGCCAGCTCAATAGGCGGTGCGGGTACCTACGAGCAGTACTTC. Translating gives CASSIGGAGTYEQYF.

This clonotype was counted only a few times. The chain links TRBV4-1 to TRBJ2-5, with unresolved D. V was trimmed by 4 bases and J by 5 bases, leaving 17 bases between them. CDR1 and CDR2 (germline): MGHRA, YSYEKL. The CDR3 runs to 15 residues. The CDR3 region is CASSRKATEEETQYF. The CDR3 DNA sequence: TGCGCCAGCAGCCGCAAAGCTACAGAGGAGGAGACCCAGTACTTC.

This chain connects TRBV24-1 to TRBJ2-7, with 11 bases identical to TRBD1. Germline values: CDR1 KGHDR, CDR2 SFDVKD. The V segment lost 4 bases and the J segment 0 bases; nucleotides outside the gene matches: 4. The CDR3 is 16 residues long. In nucleotides, the CDR3 is TGTGCCACCAGTGACCCCGGGACAGGGGGCTCCTACGAGCAGTACTTC. Translated: CATSDPGTGGSYEQYF.

CDR3 loop: CAISESASGGASDTQYF. DNA for the CDR3: TGTGCCATCAGTGAGTCCGCAAGCGGGGGGGCCTCAGATACGCAGTATTTT. The V gene is TRBV10-3, the J gene TRBJ2-3; TRBD2 agrees at 10 bases. V gave up 0 bases and J gave up 4 bases; unmatched junction bases: 7. In germline, CDR1 is ENHRY, CDR2 SYGVKD. The CDR3 consists of 17 residues.

Ten or more counts support this clonotype. The CDR3 protein is CASSVGGQILDGYTF. The CDR3 bases are TGTGCCAGCAGCGTAGGGGGCCAGATTCTTGATGGCTACACCTTC. The V gene is TRBV9, the J gene TRBJ1-2, with a tentative D call TRBD1 (5 bases). CDR3 length equals 15 residues. Per germline, CDR1 SGDLS and CDR2 YYNGEE. V lost 0 bases and J lost 6, with 15 bases in between.

This clonotype was recorded a few times. The V and J genes are TRBV20-1 and TRBJ2-5; 7 nucleotides agree with TRBD2. Trimming at V came to 4 bases and at J to 0 bases, leaving 8 bases not matched to a gene. The CDR3 sequence is 15 residues long. Per germline, CDR1 DFQATT and CDR2 SNEGSKA (reference sequence). CDR3 coding DNA: TGCAGTGCTATTGGTGCGGGGGTCCACCAAGAGACCCAGTACTTC. This sequence encodes CSAIGAGVHQETQYF.

The chain links TRBV5-5 to TRBJ2-7, with 7 bases matching TRBD2. The V and J ends lost 7 bases and 5 bases, in that order; junction bases with no gene match: 9. Looked up from germline, CDR1 is SGHKS and CDR2 is YYEKEE (reference sequence). This CDR3 is 13 amino acids long. In DNA form, the CDR3 reads TGTGCCAGCGCACCGGGACTACAGAACGAGCAGTACTTC. Translated, it gives CASAPGLQNEQYF.

The chain carries TRBV10-3 and TRBJ2-7; the match to TRBD2 covers 14 bases. Germline lookup yields CDR1 ENHRY and CDR2 SYGVKD. This CDR3 region has 14 residues. With V trimmed by 8 bases and J by 3 bases, 3 bases remained unmatched. CDR3 nucleotide sequence: TGTGCCATCCGAGGACTAGCGGGAGGCTACGAGCAGTACTTC. Encoded protein: CAIRGLAGGYEQYF.

In this sample, this clonotype turned up many times. This chain uses TRBV7-8 with TRBJ2-7; a possible D gene is TRBD1 (5 bases). Trimming left V 6 bases short and J 2 bases short, with 17 bases between. Per the germline V gene, CDR1 is SGHVS and CDR2 is FQNEAQ. The CDR3 is 15 residues long. The CDR3 nucleotides read TGTGCCAGCAGTTCTAGACAGAGCACTGCCTACGAGCAGTACTTC. Residues: CASSSRQSTAYEQYF.

This clonotype was seen repeatedly, ten times or more. The CDR3, as DNA: TGTGCCAGCAGTTTCAGCAGGTCCGGCTACACCTTC. Its translation is CASSFSRSGYTF. The J gene is TRBJ1-2, the V gene TRBV12-3 or TRBV12-4; no clear D gene. The CDR3 is made up of 12 amino acids. Deletions cut 3 bases from V and 8 bases from J, with 10 bases between.

The chain has TRBV24-1 and TRBJ2-2, with D possibly TRBD1 on 6 matching bases. Trimming took off 9 bases at V and 8 bases at J, with 24 bases between the two ends. The CDR3 contains 16 residues. CDR1 KGHDR and CDR2 SFDVKD come from the germline V gene. The CDR3 DNA reads as TGTGCCACCGGGGGCACCCTGAGCAGTGGGCCTGGGGAGCTGTTTTTT. This gives the protein CATGGTLSSGPGELFF.

This clonotype was detected many times. The CDR3, as DNA: TGTGCCACCAACCCCTCGGGAGCCTACAGCTCCTACAATGAGCAGTTCTTC. It yields the protein CATNPSGAYSSYNEQFF. This chain uses TRBV15 with TRBJ2-1; a possible D gene is TRBD2 (6 bases). Trimming removed 7 bases from V and 0 bases from J, with 19 bases in between. CDR1 and CDR2 (germline): LNHNV, YYDKDF (reference sequence). This CDR3 has 17 residues.

Ten or more counts support this clonotype. The chain combines TRBV28 with TRBJ1-3, with 7 bases lining up with TRBD1. The CDR3 sequence is 13 residues long. With V trimmed by 7 bases and J by 2 bases, 2 bases remained unmatched. Germline-derived CDR1 and CDR2 are MDHEN and SYDVKM. As DNA, the CDR3 is TGTGCCAGCATCGGGACAGCTGGAAACACCATATATTTT. Translation gives CASIGTAGNTIYF. Complete variable domain (other parts from reference TRBV28 and TRBJ1-3): DVKVTQSSRYLVKRTGEKVFLECVQDMDHENMFWYRQDPGLGLRLIYFSYDVKMKEKGDIPEGYSVSREKKERFSLILESASTNQTSMYLCASIGTAGNTIYFGEGSWLTVV.

This clonotype was observed a handful of times. The chain is built from TRBV28 and TRBJ2-3; a possible D gene is TRBD1 (6 bases). The CDR3 is made up of 15 amino acids. Germline lookup yields CDR1 MDHEN and CDR2 SYDVKM. V lost 4 bases to trimming and J lost 2 bases, with 13 bases between them. CDR3 loop: CASSSVGASTDTQYF. DNA of the CDR3: TGTGCCAGCAGTTCTGTGGGGGCGTCCACAGATACGCAGTATTTT.

This clonotype was observed at least ten times. V gene TRBV4-3 combines with J gene TRBJ1-1; D unresolved. The germline V and J ends were trimmed by 3 bases and 0 bases, with 5 bases remaining between them. This CDR3 region has 13 residues. Germline CDR1 and CDR2: LGHNA and YSLEER. CDR3 DNA: TGCGCCAGCAGCCATGGCCTGAACACTGAAGCTTTCTTT. Its protein is CASSHGLNTEAFF.